This T cell receptor (beta chain) emerged from a study of blood T cells in healthy people across ages. At the level of the study: Template-switching capture recovered about one barcoded beta molecule per two T cells. General study results and limits: A conclusive naive versus antigen-experienced comparison was prevented by the unsorted PBMCs.

This clonotype has only a few counts. Its antigen is as yet unknown. A second PCR of 7 to 11 cycles used a sample-barcoded 5' primer and a J-beta primer mix. Every molecule of cDNA carried a tag from a template-switch adaptor with 12 random nucleotides. TCRdb independently ran MiXCR on the 5' RACE reads; one entry per CDR3 protein. The repertoire holds around 1,000,000 distinct CDR3 sequences, with more than 30% as singletons. PBMCs numbering at least 7 million were isolated per sample. In germline, CDR1 is SQVTM, CDR2 ANQGSEA. Between the trimmed V and J ends, which lost 8 bases and 3 bases, there was a span of 10 bases. The CDR3 sequence is 11 residues long.

This chain joins TRBV29-1 and TRBJ1-2; D remains ambiguous. This clonotype was obtained from a man between 18 and 35 years old in good health. Sequencing used blood. This CDR3 reads CSLGEDYGYTF. Here the CDR3 DNA reads TGCAGCCTCGGGGAGGACTATGGCTACACCTTC.